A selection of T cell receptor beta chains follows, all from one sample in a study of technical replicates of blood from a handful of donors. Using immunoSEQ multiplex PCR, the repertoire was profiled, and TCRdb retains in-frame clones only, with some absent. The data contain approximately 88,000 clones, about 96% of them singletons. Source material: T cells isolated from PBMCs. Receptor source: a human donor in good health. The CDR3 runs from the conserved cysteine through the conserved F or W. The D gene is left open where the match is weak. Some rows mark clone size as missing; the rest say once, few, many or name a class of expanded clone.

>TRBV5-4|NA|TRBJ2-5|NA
TGTGCCAGCAGGGACACACAAGAGACCCAGTACTTC
CASRDTQETQYF
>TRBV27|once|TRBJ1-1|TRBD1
TGTGCCAGCAGTATCGACAGGACAGGGCCGAGAGCTTTCTTT
CASSIDRTGPRAFF
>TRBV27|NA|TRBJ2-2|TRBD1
TGTGCCAGCAGGTGGACAGGAAACACCGGGGAGCTGTTTTTT
CASRWTGNTGELFF
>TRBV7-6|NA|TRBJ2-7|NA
TGTGCCAGCAGCTTAGCGCTACCCTACGAGCAGTACTTC
CASSLALPYEQYF
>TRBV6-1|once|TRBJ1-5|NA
TGTGCCAGCAGTGCGACAGGCTTCAATCAGCCCCAGCATTTT
CASSATGFNQPQHF
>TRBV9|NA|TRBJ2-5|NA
TGTGCCAGCGGACCAGGGCGGGAGACCCAGTACTTC
CASGPGRETQYF
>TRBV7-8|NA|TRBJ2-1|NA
TGTGCCAGCAGCTTAGTGGTAGGGGGGGGCAATGAGCAGTTCTTC
CASSLVVGGGNEQFF
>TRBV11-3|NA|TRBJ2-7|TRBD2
TGTGCCAGCAGCATAGGACTAGCGGGAGAGCAGTACTTC
CASSIGLAGEQYF
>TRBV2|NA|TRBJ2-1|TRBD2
TGTGCCAACACTAGCGGGAAAAACAATGAGCAGTTCTTC
CANTSGKNNEQFF
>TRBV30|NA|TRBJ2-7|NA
TGTGCCTGGTCCCCTCCGGGGGAGCAGTACTTC
CAWSPPGEQYF
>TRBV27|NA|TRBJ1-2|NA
TGTGCCAGCAGTTTATCAAGAGTAGGGGGGGTTAGTGGCTACACCTTC
CASSLSRVGGVSGYTF
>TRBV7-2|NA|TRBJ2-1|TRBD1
TGTGCCAGCAGCTCGGACAGGGCATACAATGAGCAGTTCTTC
CASSSDRAYNEQFF
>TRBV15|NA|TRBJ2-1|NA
TGTGCCACCAGCAGTAGCGAGTACAATGAGCAGTTCTTC
CATSSSEYNEQFF
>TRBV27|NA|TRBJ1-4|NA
TGTGCCAGCAGTTTATGGGGAGATGAAAAACTGTTTTTT
CASSLWGDEKLFF
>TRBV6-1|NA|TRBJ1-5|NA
TGTGCCAGCAGTGAACAGGGGAGCAATCAGCCCCAGCATTTT
CASSEQGSNQPQHF
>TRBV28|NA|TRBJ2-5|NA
TGTGCCAGCAGTTTATCGTCGGGCCGAGGAGGGGAGACCCAGTACTTC
CASSLSSGRGGETQYF